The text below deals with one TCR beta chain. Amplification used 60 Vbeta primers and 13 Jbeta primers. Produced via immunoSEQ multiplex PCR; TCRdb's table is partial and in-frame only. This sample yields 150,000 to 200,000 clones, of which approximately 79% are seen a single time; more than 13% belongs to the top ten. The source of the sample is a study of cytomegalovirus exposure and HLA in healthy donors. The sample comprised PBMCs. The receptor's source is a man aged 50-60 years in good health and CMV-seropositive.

The CDR3 loop is CASSQRTEILNTEAFF. The CDR3 coding sequence is TGCGCCAGCAGCCAAAGGACAGAAATTTTGAACACTGAAGCTTTCTTT. The V gene is TRBV5-1, the J gene TRBJ1-1; weak D call: TRBD1 (6 bases). The CDR3 spans 16 residues. Per germline, CDR1 SGHRS and CDR2 YFSETQ. V shed 4 bases and J shed 0 bases, with 16 bases lying between them.